This TCR beta chain was sequenced during a study of blood T cell repertoires in COVID-19. The germline V and J ends were trimmed by 6 bases and 0 bases, with 14 bases remaining between them. The CDR3 consists of 15 residues. From germline, CDR1 is LGHNA and CDR2 YNFKEQ. Produced via immunoSEQ multiplex PCR; TCRdb's table is partial and in-frame only. Counted here are 200,000 to 300,000 clones, roughly 88% occurring once; the ten biggest clones make up roughly 2.3%. The receptor was derived from a woman in her 40s with acute COVID-19. The rearrangement uses TRBV4-2 and TRBJ1-2; TRBD1 is a possible D gene (6 bases). The sample consisted of PBMCs or T cells enriched from blood (not recorded which). CDR3 sequence (DNA): TGTGCCAGCAGACTTGAAGGGACATCTAACTATGGCTACACCTTC. Protein sequence: CASRLEGTSNYGYTF.